This T cell receptor beta chain was documented in a study of cytomegalovirus exposure and HLA in healthy donors (dated by TCRdb to the late 2010s). For the study in its entirety: An earlier analysis of approximately 640 of the donors reported approximately 300 Gb of sequence data and about 100 million unique TCR beta sequences from about 180 million T cells. An early release that covered about 600 HLA-typed donors contained about 300 gigabases of sequencing data and 70 million to 100 million unique TCR sequences. Among the roughly 380 genotyped donors, more than 70% belonged to the genetic ancestry cluster associated with self-reported Caucasian donors. The study aimed to test whether cataloging public T cell receptors could reveal signatures of past pathogen exposure. The study used immunosequencing to profile the T cell repertoires of under 700 subjects and linked those repertoires to cytomegalovirus serostatus. A separate validation cohort of over a hundred different subjects was used in addition to the roughly 720-subject first cohort. The study combined high-throughput TCR immunosequencing, statistical association of individual TCRs with disease status, and machine learning to predict cytomegalovirus infection status. A later analysis re-analyzed previously published TCR beta repertoires from 650 to 800 donors and added high-resolution HLA genotyping to study TCR occurrence patterns. The later analysis used no new phenotypic data to find candidate immune exposures, relying instead on TCR beta sequences and their occurrence across donors. To decide whether each TCR beta V gene segment behaved as functional or pseudogenic, an earlier analysis of 587 of the donors relied on high-throughput TCR beta sequencing. Donor age, sex, ethnicity and CMV serostatus were collected together with the repertoire data. In a later genetic analysis, genome-wide SNP genotypes for about three fifths of the roughly 670 donors were used, and that subset was treated as a discovery cohort. All discovery cohort repertoires had been generated using a single sequencing platform. Both class I and class II loci were covered by HLA typing, at four-digit resolution. The number of donors typed differed by locus, with roughly 620-630 for A, B, C, DRB1 and DQB1, around 500 for DQA1, 600 to 610 for DPA1, and under 490 for DPB1. Several DR-DQ haplotypes were treated as single units for association and clustering because of strong linkage in the cohort. Among a few hundred genotyped donors of the cohort, an average of approximately 240,000 unique TCR beta nucleotide sequences were sequenced per donor, about a sixth of them non-productive.

The germline V gene yields SGHAT for CDR1 and FQNNGV for CDR2. Compared with germline, V lacks 1 base and J lacks 2 bases; bases without a gene match: 3. The cysteine opens and the phenylalanine closes a CDR3 of 15 amino acids. The sequence is cut down to CDR3 DNA, 45 bases in frame from base 1. The library was made by the immunoSEQ multiplex PCR assay. The multiplex PCR relied on a mix of 60 forward primers for TCR Vbeta segments and 13 reverse primers for TCR Jbeta segments. The CDR3 region of rearranged TCR beta genes was amplified from genomic DNA by a multiplex PCR assay. On the Illumina HiSeq System, the amplified TCR beta libraries were sequenced as 87-base-pair reads. The authors processed their data as follows. In a later analysis, tens of millions of unique TCR beta chains were counted across the 650 to 700 repertoires, and approximately 11 million of these chains were shared by at least two donors. Raw reads were error-corrected and collapsed into unique sequences with a nearest-neighbor algorithm that merged closely related sequences to remove PCR and sequencing errors. To assign V, D and J gene segments, CDR3 sequences were aligned to IMGT reference sequences. Each retained sequence needed at least a six-nucleotide match to both a V gene segment and a J gene segment. Rearrangements were called productive when the CDR3 lacked stop codons and stayed in frame with V and J; all others were non-productive. Following IMGT convention, CDR3 was defined as the stretch from the second conserved V-encoded cysteine up to the conserved J-encoded phenylalanine. The earlier analysis of about 610 of the donors excluded sequences that lacked an unambiguous match to a single V gene segment. An earlier analysis of over 450 of the donors classified V segments as functional when productive rearrangements were above 56.7% and as segregating when the standard deviation between donors was above 5%. To diagnose cytomegalovirus status from the catalog of TCR beta chain sequences, a statistical classification framework was built. In a later analysis, TCR nucleotide sequences were compared against IMGT/GENE-DB human TR gene sequences so that V and J genes could be assigned. Using the TCRdist pipeline, a later analysis assigned CDR3 sequences along with most-parsimonious VDJ recombination scenarios. In a later analysis, every TCR beta chain was defined by the combination of its CDR3 amino acid sequence and its V-gene family, and reads without a unique V-gene family were dropped. A later analysis removed nearly 600 highly shared, low-generation-probability nucleotide sequences to deal with suspected cross-contamination and a sequencing artifact. In a later analysis, a clonal expansion index for each public chain was calculated from normalized within-repertoire ranks of inferred template counts. Generation probabilities in a later analysis came from a VDJ recombination model fitted to out-of-frame rearrangements, and those results were checked against IGoR. In a later analysis, hypergeometric tests were used to score TCR-TCR, TCR-HLA and TCR-CMV co-occurrence, with a repertoire-size bias correction applied to TCR pairs. In a later analysis, false discovery rates were estimated by permuting HLA or CMV assignments 20 times. A later analysis grouped co-occurring TCRs with DBSCAN, adding TCRdist sequence similarity when clustering within HLA-allele-positive subsets. For co-occurrence clustering, repertoires with fewer than 30,000 or more than 120,000 public chains were excluded, along with a handful of repertoires with anomalous nucleotide sharing. TCRdb mirrors the immuneACCESS table, restricted to in-frame sequences. Some clones are absent from its copies; in checked studies, under half trace to an unresolved V gene, and the reason for the others is unknown. V and J calls and clone size are those listed in that table; D and trimming were worked out from the DNA. The sample table lists around 110,000 clones, roughly 68% of them with a count of one. The ten largest clones capture about 2.2% of the sample.

General study outcomes and caveats: A later analysis found that HLA-associated TCR beta chains were more clonally expanded and had lower generation probabilities than equally common non-associated chains. Strong co-occurrence of HLA alleles, especially DR and DQ, made assigning TCR associations to individual alleles difficult. About 17 rarely observed V segments, including chromosome 9 orphons, were excluded from the earlier analysis of just under 600 of the donors because counts were too low. A later analysis found that most CMV-associated TCR beta chains appeared HLA-restricted, with HLA associations seemingly driven largely by CMV exposure. The classifier was reported to diagnose cytomegalovirus status with high specificity and sensitivity in both the original and validation cohorts. According to the authors, the approach could potentially be generalized to other disease states and immunological phenotypes. The study listed 150 to 200 TCR beta chains as associated with cytomegalovirus. Specific HLA alleles were associated with 15,000 to 20,000 TCR beta sequences at a false discovery rate of 0.05 in a later analysis. Only TCR beta chains were sequenced in this cohort, and the absence of alpha or paired-chain data limited detectable features. A further reported finding was that TCR beta sequences accurately predicted the HLA-A and HLA-B alleles for most subjects in the first cohort. For the cohort, immune exposure information was limited to CMV serostatus. An earlier analysis of 587 of the donors showed that most TCR beta V segments appeared in productive rearrangements either about 87% or about 30% of the time, which broadly matched IMGT annotations. A group of highly shared sequence variants was considered likely to be a technical artifact of the sequencing pipeline. HLA typing was unavailable for some donors at each locus, so association tests used only the typed subset. In a later genetic analysis, fewer N-insertions in productive TCRs were reported among donors in an Asian-associated ancestry cluster than the roughly 700-donor mean. Several of the top co-occurrence clusters appeared to be linked to parvovirus B19, influenza, CMV and Epstein-Barr virus, according to a later analysis. Roughly uniform sequencing depth across donors was assumed in presence/absence analyses, although this assumption may not hold. Linkage disequilibrium might explain the correlated functional status among segregating V segments, but an unknown experimental factor could not be ruled out. The 87-base-pair reads could not distinguish some IMGT-functional V segments, including TRBV6-2 and TRBV6-3, so those segments were excluded. According to a later analysis, TCR association rates differed among HLA loci, with DRB1 alleles showing the most associated TCRs and HLA-C alleles showing the fewest. Most TCR sequences were observed very rarely across donors, whereas some public TCRs were present in many individuals. In a later genetic analysis, a missense DCLRE1C variant was associated with V-gene and J-gene trimming of TCR beta chains, and the association was replicated in an independent cohort. In vitro tests confirmed that a few of the cytomegalovirus-associated TCR beta chains recognize cytomegalovirus antigens.

The cohort was made up of 666 healthy bone marrow donors. At the time of sampling, every cohort member was nominally healthy, though immune exposures that went unrecorded were likely present. The donor was CMV seronegative and belonged to the group of 352 seronegative cohort members. Each donor provided a peripheral blood sample, and peripheral blood mononuclear cells were used for TCR beta sequencing. The Qiagen DNeasy Blood Extraction Kit was used to extract genomic DNA from the blood cell samples. Points on this clone: Its antigen is not yet known. No base qualities exist here, and no much larger clone lies one base off it.

The sequence links TRBV11-2 to TRBJ2-3; 7 bases in the middle match TRBD2. This receptor was obtained from a woman aged 25 to 39 in good health and CMV-seronegative. Sequencing input: PBMCs. The nucleotide sequence is TGTGCCAGCAGCTTAGGCGGGAGTCCCACAGATACGCAGTATTTT. Protein translation: CASSLGGSPTDTQYF.